What follows are 26 T cell receptor beta chains derived from one specimen sequenced in a study of blood T cell repertoires in COVID-19. The assay was immunoSEQ multiplex PCR, and TCRdb's table has in-frame clones only and misses some. The sample holds approximately 250,000 clones, roughly 80% seen once. The sequenced sample was PBMCs or T cells enriched from blood (not recorded which). The receptors here all came from a man aged 25 to 45 with acute COVID-19.

In nucleotides, the CDR3 is TGTGCCAGCGGCCCGGGCAGGGGCACCGAGCAGTACGTC. Translated: CASGPGRGTEQYV. The rearrangement links TRBV6-5 to TRBJ2-7; TRBD1 might be the D (6 bases). Trimming took 8 bases from V and 6 from J, leaving 17 bases between them. The CDR3 loop spans 13 amino acids. Germline CDR1 MNHEY, CDR2 SVGAGI.

CDR3 nucleotide sequence: TGTGCCTGGAGTCCAGTGGGACAGTCCAACAATCAGCCCCAGCATTTT. Translation gives CAWSPVGQSNNQPQHF. The rearrangement joins TRBV30 to TRBJ1-5, with TRBD1 matching 7 bases. CDR1 is GTSNPN and CDR2 is SVGIG in the germline V gene (reference sequence). This CDR3 contains 16 residues. The V and J ends lost 2 bases and 3 bases, in that order; junction bases with no gene match: 10.

The J gene is TRBJ2-7, the V gene TRBV2; 10 nucleotides align to TRBD1. The CDR3 is made up of 12 amino acids. V lost 5 bases and J lost 7; bases outside the gene matches: 2. Germline CDR1 SNHLY, CDR2 FYNNEI. CDR3 nucleotides: TGTGCCAGCAGTAGGGACAGGGGAGAGCAGTACGTC. This sequence encodes CASSRDRGEQYV.

The chain couples TRBV6-5 to TRBJ1-1; D call uncertain. V was pared by 7 bases and J by 0 bases, with 9 bases between. Germline V gene sequence: CDR1 MNHEY, CDR2 SVGAGI. This CDR3 contains 13 residues. This CDR3 is CASNMALNTEAFF. The CDR3 DNA reads as TGTGCCAGCAATATGGCCCTGAACACTGAAGCTTTCTTT.

This chain's CDR3 is CASSQDFRQGQEAFF. The CDR3 nucleotides read TGTGCCAGCAGCCAAGATTTTCGACAGGGGCAAGAAGCTTTCTTT. The chain carries TRBV3-1 (or the pseudogene TRBV3-2) and TRBJ1-1; 8 nucleotides align to TRBD1. Germline loops: CDR1 LGHDT, CDR2 YNNKEL (reference sequence). The ends lost 0 bases at V and 8 bases at J; junction bases unmatched: 8. The length of the CDR3 is 15 residues.

V and J are TRBV9 and TRBJ2-4; 8 nucleotides line up with TRBD2. The junction had 7 bases not matched to a gene; V was cut back by 0 bases and J by 8 bases. The CDR3 loop spans 15 amino acids. Germline V gene sequence: CDR1 SGDLS, CDR2 YYNGEE. This CDR3 is CASSVGGGGLDIQYF. The CDR3 DNA reads TGTGCCAGCAGCGTAGGAGGCGGGGGGCTCGACATTCAGTACTTC.

The chain combines TRBV13 with TRBJ2-1, with 8 bases fitting TRBD2. The ends lost 4 bases at V and 4 bases at J; junction bases unmatched: 6. The CDR3 loop spans 15 amino acids. The germline V gene has CDR1 PRHDT and CDR2 FYEKMQ (reference sequence). The CDR3 DNA reads TGTGCCAGCAGCTGGGGGACTAGGGGGTACAATGAGCAGTTCTTC. It specifies CASSWGTRGYNEQFF.

V gene TRBV7-3 combines with J gene TRBJ1-6, with a weak D call TRBD1 (5 bases). CDR3 size: 15 residues. CDR1 is SGHTA, CDR2 FQGTGA, per germline. V dropped 3 bases and J dropped 10 bases, with 16 bases sitting between them. Written as DNA, the CDR3 is TGTGCCAGCAGCTTGTCCGCGGTGGGGGGATCACCCCTCCACTTT. This gives the protein CASSLSAVGGSPLHF.

The gene calls are TRBV29-1 and TRBJ2-1, with D perhaps matching TRBD1 (7 bases). The CDR3 runs to 16 residues. Germline V gives CDR1 SQVTM, CDR2 ANQGSEA. Deletions cut 1 base from V and 3 bases from J, with 16 bases between. This CDR3 reads CSVEGSAGGLYNEQFF. Written as DNA, the CDR3 is TGCAGCGTTGAAGGGTCTGCAGGGGGGCTCTACAATGAGCAGTTCTTC.

The table lists this clone with a count of one. V is TRBV29-1 and J is TRBJ1-3; D not resolved. The ends were cut back, 2 bases at V and 4 bases at J, with 12 bases in the middle. Germline assignment: CDR1 SQVTM and CDR2 ANQGSEA. CDR3 length: 14 residues. CDR3 region: CSVELLGNGNTIYF. The CDR3 nucleotides are TGCAGCGTTGAATTATTGGGCAACGGAAACACCATATATTTT.

CDR3 nucleotide sequence: TGTGCCAGCAGTTATACAGGGGGACGGAACACTGAAGCTTTCTTT. Protein product: CASSYTGGRNTEAFF. J is TRBJ1-1 and V is TRBV6-5; 8 positions match TRBD1. The CDR3 length is 15 residues. Germline V lookup: CDR1 MNHEY, CDR2 SVGAGI. Losses at the gene ends were 3 bases for V and 1 base for J; bases not matched to a gene: 4.

The chain has TRBV6-5 and TRBJ1-4; D is undetermined. V lost 2 bases to trimming and J lost 4 bases, with 5 bases between them. The CDR3 loop spans 13 amino acids. Germline V gene data show CDR1 as MNHEY and CDR2 as SVGAGI. CDR3 residues: CASSYAGNEKLFF. The CDR3 DNA reads as TGTGCCAGCAGTTACGCCGGTAATGAAAAACTGTTTTTT.

V and J are TRBV27 and TRBJ1-6; tentative D call: TRBD1 (6 bases). CDR3 length: 15 residues. V lost 5 bases and J lost 6, with 14 bases in between. Germline V gene sequence: CDR1 MNHEY, CDR2 SMNVEV (reference sequence). The CDR3 nucleotides are TGTGCCAGCAGTCCATCCGGGACAAGTAATTCACCCCTCCACTTT. This translates into CASSPSGTSNSPLHF.

This clone occurred once. The rearrangement uses TRBV2 and TRBJ2-5; 10 bases line up with TRBD2. Germline CDR1 reads SNHLY; CDR2 reads FYNNEI. The CDR3 consists of 14 residues. The V segment lost 4 bases and the J segment 4 bases; nucleotides outside the gene matches: 3. DNA of the CDR3: TGTGCCAGCAGTGTAGCGGGGGGTGTAGAGACCCAGTACTTC. As protein: CASSVAGGVETQYF.

The gene calls are TRBV11-1 and TRBJ1-6; unclear D gene. V lost 3 bases to trimming and J lost 13 bases, with 13 bases between them. The CDR3 is 13 amino acids. The germline CDR1 and CDR2 sequences are SGHAT and FQDESV (reference sequence). CDR3 in DNA: TGTGCCAGCAGCTTTATGGGGAGCGCGCCCCTCCACTTT. Amino acids: CASSFMGSAPLHF.

This clone was observed once. The rearrangement joins TRBV7-2 to TRBJ2-5; D is possibly TRBD1 (6 bases). Trimming took off 5 bases at V and 2 bases at J, with 12 bases between the two ends. The length of the CDR3 is 14 residues. CDR1 and CDR2 from the germline V gene are SGHTA and FQGNSA. CDR3 nucleotide sequence: TGTGCCAGCAGCCCGGGACACCGACAAGAGACCCAGTACTTC. It codes for CASSPGHRQETQYF.

The rearrangement joins TRBV6-5 to TRBJ2-1, with TRBD1 matching 8 bases. This CDR3 is 14 amino acids long. Trimming at V came to 5 bases and at J to 1 base, leaving 1 base not matched to a gene. Germline V CDR1 and CDR2: MNHEY, SVGAGI. The CDR3 sequence: CASSRDRSYNEQFF. Written as DNA, the CDR3 is TGTGCCAGCAGTCGGGACAGGTCCTACAATGAGCAGTTCTTC.

This clone was seen more than once but under ten times. The rearrangement joins TRBV7-6 to TRBJ1-2, with 8 bases matching TRBD1. V trimming: 2 bases; J trimming: 4 bases; junction bases outside the gene matches: 12. The CDR3 is 17 residues long. CDR1 and CDR2 from the germline V gene are SGHVS and FNYEAQ. The CDR3 DNA reads as TGTGCCAGCAGCTTATACGGAACGACAGGGGCACTCTATGGCTACACCTTC. Its translation is CASSLYGTTGALYGYTF.

This clone is a singleton in its sample. V gene TRBV5-4 combines with J gene TRBJ1-2; 10 bases are shared with TRBD1. This CDR3 spans 15 amino acids. CDR1 is SGHNT, CDR2 YYREEE, per germline (reference sequence). With 4 bases clipped from V and 4 bases from J, the junction kept 7 bases outside the gene matches. CDR3: CASSVYRDRGYGYTF. In DNA form, the CDR3 reads TGTGCCAGCAGCGTCTACCGGGACAGGGGCTATGGCTACACCTTC.

The chain has TRBV5-4 and TRBJ2-7, with TRBD1 matching 8 bases. Germline CDR1 SGHNT, CDR2 YYREEE (reference sequence). The CDR3 runs to 16 residues. V lost 0 bases, J lost 5 bases, and 10 bases stayed unmatched. CDR3 region: CASSLEGFDRGNEQYV. CDR3 nucleotide sequence: TGTGCCAGCAGCTTGGAGGGGTTCGACAGGGGAAACGAGCAGTACGTC.

Note on this clone: The junction shows a germline mismatch at one end, possibly a read error. J is TRBJ2-1 and V is TRBV5-1; 7 bases are shared with TRBD1. The V gene's germline CDR1 is SGHRS and CDR2 YFSETQ. The CDR3 spans 13 residues. For the CDR3, the DNA is TGTGCCAGCAGCAGGGGGTTGGAAAATGAGCAGTTCTTC. Translating it yields CASSRGLENEQFF.

This chain joins TRBV28 and TRBJ2-2, with D tentatively TRBD2 (6 bases). V lost 5 bases and J 4 bases, leaving 11 bases between the germline ends. The CDR3 spans 14 residues. Germline V CDR1 and CDR2: MDHEN, SYDVKM. Here the CDR3 reads CASSDGGGTGELFF. In DNA, the CDR3 is TGTGCCAGCAGTGACGGGGGAGGCACCGGGGAGCTGTTTTTT.

This chain uses TRBV11-2 with TRBJ2-2; 8 bases are shared with TRBD1. V gave up 5 bases and J gave up 8 bases; unmatched junction bases: 7. Per the germline V gene, CDR1 is SGHAT and CDR2 is FQNNGV. The CDR3 is 14 residues long. The CDR3 nucleotides read TGTGCCAGCAGCAATCAGGGGGCAGTGGGGGAGCTGTTTTTT. Protein sequence: CASSNQGAVGELFF.

The chain links TRBV6-4 to TRBJ2-1; 7 bases are shared with TRBD2. The germline V gene encodes CDR1 MRHNA and CDR2 SNTAGT. V shed 3 bases and J 5 bases; nucleotides not matched to a gene: 1. This CDR3 comprises 13 residues. DNA of the CDR3: TGTGCCAGCAGTGAGCGGGAGAACAATGAGCAGTTCTTC. Translating gives CASSERENNEQFF.

At least ten counts were recorded for this clone. The genes are TRBV6-2 or TRBV6-3 and TRBJ1-5; D is uncertain. Trimming pared 5 bases from V and 9 bases from J, leaving 11 bases between. Germline values: CDR1 MNHEY, CDR2 SVGEGT. The CDR3 runs 12 residues. The CDR3 here is CASSPSGRPQHF. DNA of the CDR3: TGTGCCAGCAGTCCGTCTGGGCGGCCCCAGCATTTT.

This clone was seen just once. The V gene is TRBV7-9, the J gene TRBJ1-4, with TRBD1 identical over 9 bases. The V segment lost 0 bases and the J segment 4 bases; nucleotides outside the gene matches: 9. The CDR3 is 18 amino acids. Germline V CDR1 and CDR2: SEHNR, FQNEAQ (reference sequence). The CDR3 spells CASSLAGSPGQGNEKLFF. CDR3 nucleotide sequence: TGTGCCAGCAGCTTAGCGGGTTCTCCGGGACAGGGTAATGAAAAACTGTTTTTT.